The clone carrying this TCR beta chain was observed many times. What it binds is not known. The sample belongs to a study of identical twins. Each cDNA held unique molecular identifiers, and template switching gave it a universal primer site. From the 5' RACE reads, TCRdb called clonotypes with MiXCR, one entry per CDR3 protein. The sample has approximately 670,000 distinct CDR3 sequences, 6% to 6.5% seen once. Study results and limitations: Surplus twin overlap in beta out-of-frame sequences was less pronounced. Out-of-frame alpha sequences shared by twins were enriched for low generation probability.

The TCR was taken from a man aged 18 to 29 in good health. Sequencing was done on a sample of naive T cells sorted from blood.

The CDR3 nucleotides are TGCAGCGCCATGACAGGGAGGGCAGATACGCAGTATTTT. This translates into CSAMTGRADTQYF. This rearrangement joins TRBV29-1 to TRBJ2-3; D tentatively fits TRBD1 or TRBD2 (7 bases each). In germline, CDR1 is SQVTM, CDR2 ANQGSEA. The CDR3 covers 13 residues. The germline V and J ends were trimmed by 7 bases and 4 bases, with 15 bases remaining between them.